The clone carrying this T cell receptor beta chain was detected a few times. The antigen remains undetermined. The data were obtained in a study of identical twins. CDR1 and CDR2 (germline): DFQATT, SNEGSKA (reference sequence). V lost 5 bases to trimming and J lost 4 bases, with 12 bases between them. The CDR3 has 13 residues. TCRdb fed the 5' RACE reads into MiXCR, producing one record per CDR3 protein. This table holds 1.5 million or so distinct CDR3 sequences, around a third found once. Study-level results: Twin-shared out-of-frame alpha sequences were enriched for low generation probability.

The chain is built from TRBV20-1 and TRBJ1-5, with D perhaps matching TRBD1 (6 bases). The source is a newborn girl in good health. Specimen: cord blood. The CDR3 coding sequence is TGCAGTGCTTCCCGACAGGCGAATCAGCCCCAGCATTTT. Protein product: CSASRQANQPQHF.